A selection of T cell receptor beta chains follows, all from one sample in a study of cytomegalovirus exposure and HLA in healthy donors. Sequenced by immunoSEQ multiplex PCR; TCRdb stores in-frame clones only, minus some. Its table lists 100,000 to 150,000 clones. Sequenced sample: PBMCs. These receptors came from a man aged 30 to 45 in good health and CMV-seronegative. CDR3s include the opening cysteine and the closing phenylalanine or tryptophan. A D gene is named only where the DNA matches it firmly.

V	D	J	DNA	CDR3
TRBV5-1	NA	TRBJ1-4	TGCGCCAGCAGCTTGGGAGCCCTTGAGGATGAAAAACTGTTTTTT	CASSLGALEDEKLFF
TRBV30	NA	TRBJ1-5	TGTGCCTGGAGTGCCGGACAGTCCAATCAGCCCCAGCATTTT	CAWSAGQSNQPQHF
TRBV20-1	NA	TRBJ2-1	TGCAGTGCTCAGAGGGAAGGTGAGCAGTTCTTC	CSAQREGEQFF
TRBV27	NA	TRBJ2-1	TGTGCCAGCAGTACCCGGGACACCCGGGGGGACAATGAGCAGTTCTTC	CASSTRDTRGDNEQFF
TRBV10-3	NA	TRBJ1-1	TGTGCCATCGGCGACAGGAACACTGAAGCTTTCTTT	CAIGDRNTEAFF
TRBV28	TRBD1	TRBJ2-1	TGTGCCAGCAGTTCCACAGGGGCGGCATACAATGAGCAGTTCTTC	CASSSTGAAYNEQFF
TRBV29-1	NA	TRBJ2-6	TGCAGCGTTGTCGACCAGCAGGCTGGGGCCAACGTCCTGACTTTC	CSVVDQQAGANVLTF
TRBV7-2	NA	TRBJ1-3	TGTGCCAGCAGCCCCTGGTCGAGCTCTGGAAACACCATATATTTT	CASSPWSSSGNTIYF
TRBV27	TRBD2	TRBJ2-7	TGTGCCAGCACCCAGGGACTAGCGGCGTCCTACGAGCAGTACTTC	CASTQGLAASYEQYF
TRBV28	TRBD1	TRBJ1-6	TGTGCCAGCATAACAGGGGGCGGTAATTCACCCCTCCACTTT	CASITGGGNSPLHF
TRBV15	TRBD1	TRBJ2-1	TGTGCCACCGCGGACAGGGACTACAATGAGCAGTTCTTC	CATADRDYNEQFF
TRBV30	TRBD1	TRBJ1-1	TGTGCCGGGGACAGGAAGGGTAGGAACACTGAGGCTTTCTTT	CAGDRKGRNTEAFF
TRBV16	NA	TRBJ2-7	TGTGCCAGCAGCCAATCTGGGACTGAGGGCTACGAGCAGTACTTC	CASSQSGTEGYEQYF
TRBV28	TRBD1	TRBJ1-2	TGTGCCAGCAGGGACCCGACAGGGGGCTACACCTTC	CASRDPTGGYTF
TRBV28	NA	TRBJ2-6	TGTGCCAGCAGCCCAGGCGCCGACTCTGGGGCCAACGTCCTGACTTTC	CASSPGADSGANVLTF
TRBV19	TRBD2	TRBJ2-2	TGTGCCAGTAGAATTAGCGGGAGTAGCACCGGGGAGCTGTTTTTT	CASRISGSSTGELFF
TRBV5-5	NA	TRBJ1-3	TGTGCCAGCAGCTTGGGCAGGGGTTACGGAAACACCATATATTTT	CASSLGRGYGNTIYF
TRBV27	NA	TRBJ1-3	TGTGCCAGCAGTTTGGGCAGGGATCCTGAAAACACCATATATTTT	CASSLGRDPENTIYF
TRBV19	TRBD2	TRBJ2-1	TGTGCCAGTAGTATAGTCCTAGCGGGAGGGGTGGACAATGAGCAGTTCTTC	CASSIVLAGGVDNEQFF
TRBV5-1	TRBD1	TRBJ1-6	TGCGCCAGCAGCGCCGAGATGGGACAGAATTCACCCCTCCACTTT	CASSAEMGQNSPLHF
TRBV10-3	TRBD2	TRBJ2-6	TGTGCCATCACGGGGGGAGTCGGCTCTGGGGCCAACGTCCTGACTTTC	CAITGGVGSGANVLTF
TRBV7-2	TRBD2	TRBJ2-3	TGTGCCAGCAGCTTAGCTTATTTCCTAGCGGGAGCAGATACGCAGTATTTT	CASSLAYFLAGADTQYF
TRBV7-9	TRBD2	TRBJ2-1	TGTGCCAGCAGCCCCCGGGCTAGCGGGAGTAAGAATGAGCAGTTCTTC	CASSPRASGSKNEQFF
TRBV5-6	NA	TRBJ2-7	TGTGCCAGCAGCTTGAGAGGAGCATCCTACGAGCAGTACTTC	CASSLRGASYEQYF
TRBV4-2	NA	TRBJ1-1	TGTGCCAGCAGCCAAGCATCTACTGACACTGAAGCTTTCTTT	CASSQASTDTEAFF
TRBV28	TRBD1	TRBJ1-4	TGTGCCAGCAGTTCCGGACAGGGTAGAAAACTGTTTTTT	CASSSGQGRKLFF
TRBV5-5	TRBD1	TRBJ1-1	TGTGCCAGCAGCTTGCCGCAGGGGGGCACTGAAGCTTTCTTT	CASSLPQGGTEAFF
TRBV5-1	NA	TRBJ2-1	TGCGCCAGCAGGGAGGACTCCTTCTCCTACAATGAGCAGTTCTTC	CASREDSFSYNEQFF